This passage covers 31 T cell receptor beta chains from one sample sequenced in a study of cytotoxic CD8 clonotypes in ibrutinib-treated CLL (dated by TCRdb to the early 2020s). The time point label, as the study defines it: progressive disease on ibrutinib. Library preparation was by the immunoSEQ multiplex PCR assay. Imported from immuneACCESS, the table was reduced by TCRdb to in-frame sequences with V and J called. These copies leave out some clones; in studies compared against another copy, an unresolved V gene accounts for under half, and the cause of the remainder is not known. The sample contains about 36,000 clones, 65% to 75% of them found a single time. Jointly, the top ten make up around 17% of the sample. Sequenced material: PBMCs, taken at disease progression, from a patient treated with ibrutinib. Every receptor here comes from a human donor with chronic lymphocytic leukemia.

This chain links TRBV2 with TRBJ2-7; 7 bases are a match to TRBD2. The germline gives CDR1 SNHLY, CDR2 FYNNEI. The J segment lost 3 bases and the V segment lost 4 bases, leaving 6 bases of the junction unmatched. CDR3 length: 14 amino acids. The CDR3 region is CASSVGSGGYEQYF. The DNA for the CDR3 is TGTGCCAGCAGTGTCGGGTCGGGGGGCTACGAGCAGTACTTC.

The rearrangement joins TRBV5-1 to TRBJ2-2; D not resolved. This CDR3 is 15 amino acids long. Germline V gene lookup returns CDR1 SGHRS and CDR2 YFSETQ. V lost 3 bases and J lost 0, with 9 bases in between. The CDR3 nucleotides are TGCGCCAGCAGCTACCGGTTCGCGAACACCGGGGAGCTGTTTTTT. Protein sequence: CASSYRFANTGELFF.

This clone was found a few times. This sequence joins TRBV5-1 and TRBJ1-1; 9 nucleotides agree with TRBD1. Per the germline V gene, CDR1 is SGHRS and CDR2 is YFSETQ. The CDR3 runs 15 residues. Trimming at V came to 3 bases and at J to 3 bases, leaving 6 bases not matched to a gene. CDR3 region: CASSWGDREDTEAFF. CDR3 DNA: TGCGCCAGCAGCTGGGGGGACAGGGAGGACACTGAAGCTTTCTTT. Using reference TRBV5-1 and TRBJ1-1 for the parts outside the CDR3, the full variable domain is KAGVTQTPRYLIKTRGQQVTLSCSPISGHRSVSWYQQTPGQGLQFLFEYFSETQRNKGNFPGRFSGRQFSNSRSEMNVSTLELGDSALYLCASSWGDREDTEAFFGQGTRLTVV.

A word on this clone: A read error is likely here: a far larger clone is one base away. The chain carries TRBV5-1 and TRBJ2-7; the match to TRBD2 covers 16 bases. There are 22 residues in the CDR3. With V trimmed by 3 bases and J by 2 bases, 20 bases remained unmatched. The germline gives CDR1 SGHRS, CDR2 YFSETQ. As DNA, the CDR3 is TGCGCCAGCAGCTCCTGGGGTAGCCGTCCGGGACTAGCGGGGGGGACAACCTACGAGCAGTACTTC. Its translation is CASSSWGSRPGLAGGTTYEQYF. Full variable domain (remainder filled in from reference TRBV5-1 and TRBJ2-7): KAGVTQTPRYLIKTRGQQVTLSCSPISGHRSVSWYQQTPGQGLQFLFEYFSETQRNKGNFPGRFSGRQFSNSRSEMNVSTLELGDSALYLCASSSWGSRPGLAGGTTYEQYFGPGTRLTVT.

V gene TRBV4-1 combines with J gene TRBJ2-7; 7 bases are shared with TRBD2. V dropped 2 bases and J dropped 2; count of bases not matched to a gene: 6. Germline V lookup: CDR1 MGHRA, CDR2 YSYEKL. This CDR3 contains 15 residues. The CDR3, as DNA: TGCGCCAGCAGCCAACCCCTTGCGGGAGCCTACGAGCAGTACTTC. Its protein product is CASSQPLAGAYEQYF.

This chain links TRBV7-2 with TRBJ2-3; TRBD2 matches 9 bases. V trimming: 2 bases; J trimming: 2 bases; junction bases outside the gene matches: 2. This CDR3 is 15 amino acids long. Per the germline V gene, CDR1 is SGHTA and CDR2 is FQGNSA. The CDR3 loop reads CASSLLAGPTDTQYF. CDR3 nucleotides: TGTGCCAGCAGCTTACTAGCGGGGCCCACAGATACGCAGTATTTT.

Notes on this clone: A junction boundary mismatches the germline segment, possibly from a read error. V and J are TRBV2 and TRBJ2-7; D may be TRBD1 or TRBD2 (5 bases each). The CDR3 consists of 11 residues. The germline CDR1 and CDR2 sequences are SNHLY and FYNNEI. CDR3 protein: CASSEWGDSLF. CDR3 DNA sequence: TGTGCCAGCAGTGAATGGGGAGACAGCCTCTTC.

This chain uses TRBV19 with TRBJ2-2; 7 positions agree with TRBD2. The V and J ends lost 7 bases and 5 bases, in that order; junction bases with no gene match: 4. The CDR3 is made up of 13 amino acids. CDR1 and CDR2 (germline): LNHDA, SQIVND (reference sequence). CDR3 protein: CASTPRGTGELFF. CDR3 coding DNA: TGTGCCAGTACCCCGCGGGGGACCGGGGAGCTGTTTTTT.

The chain uses TRBV5-4 and TRBJ2-5; D not certain. Germline CDR1 SGHNT, CDR2 YYREEE (reference sequence). This CDR3 is 12 amino acids long. V gave up 1 base and J gave up 1 base, with 2 bases separating them. For the CDR3, the DNA is TGTGCCAGCAGCTTGCCCCAAGAGACCCAGTACTTC. This sequence encodes CASSLPQETQYF.

By frequency in the sample, this clone is medium-sized. The gene calls are TRBV6-5 and TRBJ1-6; D is uncertain. CDR1 and CDR2 from the germline V gene are MNHEY and SVGAGI. The CDR3 totals 14 residues. V shed 5 bases and J shed 8 bases, with 13 bases lying between them. This CDR3 is CASSADGSDSPLHF. Here the CDR3 DNA reads TGTGCCAGCAGTGCTGACGGATCCGATTCACCCCTCCACTTT.

This chain joins TRBV11-2 and TRBJ2-2; D uncertain. Germline V gene sequence: CDR1 SGHAT, CDR2 FQNNGV. The V end was cut by 4 bases, the J end by 4 bases, with 13 bases between. The CDR3 runs 15 residues. CDR3 sequence (DNA): TGTGCCAGCAGCTCTCCCGGTAGTGGCACCGGGGAGCTGTTTTTT. This codes for CASSSPGSGTGELFF.

This rearrangement joins TRBV19 to TRBJ2-1; tentative D call: TRBD1 (7 bases). V was cut by 5 bases and J by 0 bases, with 14 bases left in between. The CDR3 is 16 residues long. The germline CDR1 and CDR2 sequences are LNHDA and SQIVND (reference sequence). The DNA for the CDR3 is TGTGCCAGTAGTGTGCAGGGGGGTAACTCCTACAATGAGCAGTTCTTC. Translating it yields CASSVQGGNSYNEQFF. The full variable domain, with the rest looked up from reference TRBV19 and TRBJ2-1, is DGGITQSPKYLFRKEGQNVTLSCEQNLNHDAMYWYRQDPGQGLRLIYYSQIVNDFQKGDIAEGYSVSREKKESFPLTVTSAQKNPTAFYLCASSVQGGNSYNEQFFGPGTRLTVL.

This chain joins TRBV7-9 and TRBJ1-6; D is uncertain. V shed 4 bases and J shed 7 bases, with 11 bases lying between them. The CDR3 loop spans 14 amino acids. Germline loops: CDR1 SEHNR, CDR2 FQNEAQ (reference sequence). CDR3 protein: CASSSGLGNSPLHF. As DNA, the CDR3 is TGTGCCAGCAGCTCAGGACTAGGGAATTCACCCCTCCACTTT.

V is TRBV6-5 and J is TRBJ2-5, with D possibly being TRBD1 (6 bases). The germline V gene encodes CDR1 MNHEY and CDR2 SVGAGI. V was clipped by 4 bases and J by 5 bases, with 11 bases between them. The CDR3 runs to 13 residues. The CDR3 here is CASSWGPSETQYF. The CDR3 region has the DNA TGTGCCAGCAGTTGGGGGCCTTCGGAGACCCAGTACTTC.

V is TRBV4-1 and J is TRBJ2-5, with TRBD2 matching 13 bases. This CDR3 has 15 amino acids. The V gene's germline CDR1 is MGHRA and CDR2 YSYEKL. With V trimmed by 6 bases and J by 1 base, 2 bases remained unmatched. For the CDR3, the DNA is TGCGCCAGCAGTCGACTAGCGGGGGGCCAAGAGACCCAGTACTTC. This codes for CASSRLAGGQETQYF.

CDR3 in amino acids: CASSSTGSLTYEQYF. Written as DNA, the CDR3 is TGTGCCAGCAGTTCGACAGGGAGCCTTACCTACGAGCAGTACTTC. The V gene is TRBV6-5, the J gene TRBJ2-7; 7 bases agree with TRBD1. Germline V gives CDR1 MNHEY, CDR2 SVGAGI. The CDR3 extends over 15 amino acids. V was pared by 4 bases and J by 2 bases, with 8 bases of the junction left unmatched.

This rearrangement joins TRBV27 to TRBJ1-2; 9 nucleotides agree with TRBD1. CDR1 and CDR2 (germline): MNHEY, SMNVEV (reference sequence). This CDR3 contains 13 residues. Unmatched junction bases numbered 3, after V lost 6 bases and J lost 4 bases. CDR3 residues: CASSGTGPYGYTF. CDR3 DNA sequence: TGTGCCAGCAGCGGGACAGGGCCCTATGGCTACACCTTC.

V usage is TRBV6-1 and J usage is TRBJ1-2; the D gene is possibly TRBD1 (5 bases). CDR3 length: 13 amino acids. The V end was cut by 2 bases, the J end by 8 bases, with 12 bases between. The germline V gene has CDR1 MNHNS and CDR2 SASEGT. Written as DNA, the CDR3 is TGTGCCAGCAGTGAATCAGGGTATGGCGGCTACACCTTC. Translation: CASSESGYGGYTF.

The gene calls are TRBV19 and TRBJ2-1, with 12 positions matching TRBD2. Germline lookup yields CDR1 LNHDA and CDR2 SQIVND (reference sequence). The CDR3 is made up of 14 amino acids. After removal of 9 bases from V and 4 bases from J, the junction contained 4 bases not matched to a gene. DNA for the CDR3: TGTGCCAGCACTAGCGGGGGGTCGTACAATGAGCAGTTCTTC. The encoded protein is CASTSGGSYNEQFF.

V gene TRBV18 combines with J gene TRBJ1-3; TRBD1 is a possible D gene (5 bases). Trimming removed 5 bases from V and 0 bases from J, with 14 bases in between. The CDR3 is 16 amino acids. The V gene's germline CDR1 is KGHSH and CDR2 LQKENI. CDR3 region: CASSRDLKSSGNTIYF. The CDR3 nucleotides are TGTGCCAGCTCAAGGGACTTAAAGAGCTCTGGAAACACCATATATTTT.

This chain links TRBV19 with TRBJ2-5, with TRBD1 as a possible D gene (6 bases). This CDR3 is built from 13 residues. Between the trimmed V and J ends, which lost 4 bases and 5 bases, there was a span of 11 bases. The germline gives CDR1 LNHDA, CDR2 SQIVND (reference sequence). The CDR3 coding sequence is TGTGCCAGTAGTAGAGGGACATGGGAGACCCAGTACTTC. This encodes CASSRGTWETQYF.

V gene TRBV2 combines with J gene TRBJ1-2; no definite D call. CDR1 is SNHLY and CDR2 is FYNNEI in the germline V gene. Trimming left V 0 bases short and J 2 bases short, with 7 bases between. This CDR3 contains 14 residues. The CDR3 DNA reads TGTGCCAGCAGTGAAGCGGGAGGGAACTATGGCTACACCTTC. Residues: CASSEAGGNYGYTF. Filled out from reference TRBV2 and TRBJ1-2, the complete variable domain reads EPEVTQTPSHQVTQMGQEVILRCVPISNHLYFYWYRQILGQKVEFLVSFYNNEISEKSEIFDDQFSVERPDGSNFTLKIRSTKLEDSAMYFCASSEAGGNYGYTFGSGTRLTVV.

This clone was found a few times. The chain links TRBV27 to TRBJ1-2; the D gene is possibly TRBD1 (6 bases). The CDR3 contains 16 residues. The germline V gene has CDR1 MNHEY and CDR2 SMNVEV (reference sequence). The germline V and J ends were trimmed by 6 bases and 4 bases, with 21 bases remaining between them. The CDR3 DNA reads as TGTGCCAGCAGCCGCAGTCGGGGGGCTGGGGGCTATGGCTACACCTTC. Translating gives CASSRSRGAGGYGYTF.

The CDR3 DNA sequence: TGCGCCAGCAGCTTGGCCGCGGCAGGGGGCACAGATACGCAGTATTTT. Its translation is CASSLAAAGGTDTQYF. V and J are TRBV5-1 and TRBJ2-3; possibly TRBD1 for D (6 bases). The CDR3 spans 16 residues. The germline V gene has CDR1 SGHRS and CDR2 YFSETQ. Trimming pared 0 bases from V and 1 base from J, leaving 12 bases between.

For this clone: The junction does not match germline at one end; this may be a read error. This sample also contains other DNA sequences that code for the same CDR3. CDR3 coding DNA: TGCGCCAGCAGCTTGGTCAAGGACAGGGTTACAGATACACAGTATTTT. The encoded protein is CASSLVKDRVTDTQYF. This chain joins TRBV5-1 and TRBJ2-3; 8 nucleotides align to TRBD1. The CDR3 length is 16 residues. Germline V lookup: CDR1 SGHRS, CDR2 YFSETQ.

The V gene is TRBV5-1, the J gene TRBJ1-4; perhaps TRBD1 as D (5 bases). V dropped 0 bases and J dropped 2 bases, with 20 bases sitting between them. CDR3 length: 19 amino acids. CDR1 is SGHRS, CDR2 YFSETQ, per germline. The DNA for the CDR3 is TGCGCCAGCAGCTTGGAAGCAGGGAGGATGCGGTGGACTAATGAAAAACTGTTTTTT. Translation gives CASSLEAGRMRWTNEKLFF.

V and J are TRBV5-5 and TRBJ2-7; D unclear. V was shortened by 0 bases and J by 5 bases, with 12 bases between the two germline ends. The germline CDR1 and CDR2 sequences are SGHKS and YYEKEE (reference sequence). The CDR3 contains 14 residues. As DNA, the CDR3 is TGTGCCAGCAGCTTGGCAGCCGGCCGCGACGAGCAGTACTTC. This translates into CASSLAAGRDEQYF.

The rearrangement uses TRBV6-5 and TRBJ2-7; D gene unclear. This CDR3 is built from 13 residues. Germline-derived CDR1 and CDR2 are MNHEY and SVGAGI. V shed 5 bases and J shed 1 base, with 9 bases lying between them. Here the CDR3 reads CASSLSGSYEQYF. CDR3 bases: TGTGCCAGCAGTCTGTCCGGGTCCTACGAGCAGTACTTC.

J is TRBJ1-2 and V is TRBV5-1; weak D call: TRBD1 (6 bases). Germline V gene lookup returns CDR1 SGHRS and CDR2 YFSETQ. Between the trimmed V and J ends, which lost 0 bases and 7 bases, there was a span of 13 bases. The CDR3 totals 14 residues. CDR3 sequence: CASSLAWQGSGYTF. CDR3 in DNA: TGCGCCAGCAGCTTGGCCTGGCAGGGGAGTGGCTACACCTTC. Full variable domain (rest looked up from reference TRBV5-1 and TRBJ1-2): KAGVTQTPRYLIKTRGQQVTLSCSPISGHRSVSWYQQTPGQGLQFLFEYFSETQRNKGNFPGRFSGRQFSNSRSEMNVSTLELGDSALYLCASSLAWQGSGYTFGSGTRLTVV.

In this sample, this clone turned up once. This rearrangement joins TRBV7-9 to TRBJ1-4, with D hard to call. CDR1 is SEHNR, CDR2 FQNEAQ, per germline (reference sequence). V shed 3 bases and J shed 0 bases, with 14 bases lying between them. CDR3 size: 17 residues. The CDR3 region is CASSLGGGVATNEKLFF. In DNA form, the CDR3 reads TGTGCCAGCAGCTTGGGCGGCGGGGTAGCAACTAATGAAAAACTGTTTTTT.

The chain links TRBV5-8 to TRBJ1-6, with 10 bases that match TRBD1. This CDR3 has 15 residues. With 3 bases clipped from V and 7 bases from J, the junction kept 4 bases outside the gene matches. Germline values: CDR1 SGHTS, CDR2 YDEGEE. The CDR3 DNA follows: TGTGCCAGCAGCTCCGGGACAGGGGAAAATTCACCCCTCCACTTT. Protein: CASSSGTGENSPLHF.